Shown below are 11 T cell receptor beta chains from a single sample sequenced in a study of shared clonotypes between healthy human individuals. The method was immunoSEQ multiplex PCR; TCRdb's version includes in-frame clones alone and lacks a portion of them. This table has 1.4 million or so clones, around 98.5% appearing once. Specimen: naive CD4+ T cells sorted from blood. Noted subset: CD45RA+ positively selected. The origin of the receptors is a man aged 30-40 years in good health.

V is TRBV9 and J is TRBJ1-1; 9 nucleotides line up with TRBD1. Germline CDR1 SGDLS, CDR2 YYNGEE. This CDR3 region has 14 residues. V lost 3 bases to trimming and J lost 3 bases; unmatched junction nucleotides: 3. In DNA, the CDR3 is TGTGCCAGCAGCGCCGACAGGGGGGACACTGAAGCTTTCTTT. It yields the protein CASSADRGDTEAFF.

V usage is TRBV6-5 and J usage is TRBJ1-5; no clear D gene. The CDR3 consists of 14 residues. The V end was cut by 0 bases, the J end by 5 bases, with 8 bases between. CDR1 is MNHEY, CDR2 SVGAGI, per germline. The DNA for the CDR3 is TGTGCCAGCAGTTACTCGAGCCCCTATCAGCCCCAGCATTTT. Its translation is CASSYSSPYQPQHF.

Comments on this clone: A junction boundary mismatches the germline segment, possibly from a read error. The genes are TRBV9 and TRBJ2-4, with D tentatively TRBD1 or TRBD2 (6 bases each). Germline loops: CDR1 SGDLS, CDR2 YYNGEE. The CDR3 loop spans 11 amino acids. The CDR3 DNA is TGTGCCAGCAGCGTAGCGGGGGCGCAGTGCTTC. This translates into CASSVAGAQCF.

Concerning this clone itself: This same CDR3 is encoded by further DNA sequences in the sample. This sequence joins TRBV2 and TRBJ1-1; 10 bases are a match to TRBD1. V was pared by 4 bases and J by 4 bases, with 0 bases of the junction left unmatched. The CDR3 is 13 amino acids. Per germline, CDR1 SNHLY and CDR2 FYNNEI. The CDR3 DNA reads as TGTGCCAGCAGTGGGACAGGGGGCACTGAAGCTTTCTTT. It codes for CASSGTGGTEAFF. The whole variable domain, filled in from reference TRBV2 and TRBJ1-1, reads EPEVTQTPSHQVTQMGQEVILRCVPISNHLYFYWYRQILGQKVEFLVSFYNNEISEKSEIFDDQFSVERPDGSNFTLKIRSTKLEDSAMYFCASSGTGGTEAFFGQGTRLTVV.

The CDR3 region has the DNA TGTGCCAGCAGCGGGACAGGGGGCGTTCAGCTGTTTTTT. It encodes CASSGTGGVQLFF. The rearrangement joins TRBV6-5 to TRBJ2-2; TRBD1 matches 12 bases. V shed 6 bases and J 12 bases; nucleotides not matched to a gene: 5. Germline CDR1 is MNHEY and CDR2 is SVGAGI. The length of the CDR3 is 13 residues.

As DNA, the CDR3 is TGTGCCAGCAGTGAAGCAAACCAGCCCCAGCATTTT. It specifies CASSEANQPQHF. The chain uses TRBV6-1 and TRBJ1-5; unclear D gene. V gave up 0 bases and J gave up 7 bases, with 4 bases separating them. Germline V gives CDR1 MNHNS, CDR2 SASEGT. The CDR3 totals 12 residues.

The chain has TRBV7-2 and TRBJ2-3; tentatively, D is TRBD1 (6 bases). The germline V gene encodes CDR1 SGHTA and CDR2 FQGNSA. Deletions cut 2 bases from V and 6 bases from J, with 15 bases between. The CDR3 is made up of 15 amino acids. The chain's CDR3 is CASSLYHEGEDTQYF. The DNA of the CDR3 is TGTGCCAGCAGCTTATATCATGAGGGGGAGGATACGCAGTATTTT.

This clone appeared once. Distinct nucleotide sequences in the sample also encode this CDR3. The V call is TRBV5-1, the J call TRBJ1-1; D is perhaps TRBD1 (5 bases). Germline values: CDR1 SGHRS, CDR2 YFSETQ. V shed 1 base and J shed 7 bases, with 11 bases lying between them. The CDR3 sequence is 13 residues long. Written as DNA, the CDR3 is TGCGCCAGCAGCTTGACAACCGACAGTGAAGCTTTCTTT. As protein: CASSLTTDSEAFF. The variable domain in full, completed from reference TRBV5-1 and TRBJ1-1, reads KAGVTQTPRYLIKTRGQQVTLSCSPISGHRSVSWYQQTPGQGLQFLFEYFSETQRNKGNFPGRFSGRQFSNSRSEMNVSTLELGDSALYLCASSLTTDSEAFFGQGTRLTVV.

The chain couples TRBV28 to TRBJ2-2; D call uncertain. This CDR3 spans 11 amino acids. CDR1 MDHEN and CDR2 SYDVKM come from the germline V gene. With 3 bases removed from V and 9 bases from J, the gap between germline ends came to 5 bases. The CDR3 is CASSFSRELFF. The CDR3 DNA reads TGTGCCAGCAGTTTTTCTAGGGAGCTGTTTTTT.

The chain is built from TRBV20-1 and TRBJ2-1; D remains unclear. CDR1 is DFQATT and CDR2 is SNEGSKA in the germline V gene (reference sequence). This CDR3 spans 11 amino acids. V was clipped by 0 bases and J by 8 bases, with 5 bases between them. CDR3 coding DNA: TGCAGTGCTAGAGATTGGGATGAGCAGTTCTTC. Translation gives CSARDWDEQFF.

CDR3 nucleotides: TGTGCCAGCCCTCTTGACGGGACTAACACTGAAGCTTTCTTT. Protein: CASPLDGTNTEAFF. The V call is TRBV6-9, the J call TRBJ1-1, with D possibly TRBD1 on 5 matching bases. The germline V gene has CDR1 MNHGY and CDR2 SVAAGI. The ends were cut back, 8 bases at V and 2 bases at J, with 15 bases in the middle. This CDR3 is 14 amino acids long.